The 23 T cell receptor beta chains in this list originate from one sample, sequenced in a study of tumor and adjacent non-tumor tissue in lung cancer (dated by TCRdb to 2017 to 2018). Libraries were prepared through multiplex PCR. TCRdb lists the instrument as Illumina HiSeq 2500. TCRbeta libraries were constructed through three rounds of nested PCR with primers (Table S4) according to protocols modified from ARM-PCR. Through fastp at Q25 and MiXCR, TCRdb rebuilt clones from the public reads, retaining in-frame beta chains. Merged by CDR3 protein, the rows form single entries marked with the most common genes and DNA. The sample table shows over 110,000 distinct CDR3 sequences, and approximately 66% are seen once. The ten biggest clones cover around a sixth of the sample. RNA was extracted from bulk unsorted tissue and checked for quality with a NanoDrop ND-1000 and an Agilent 2100. Sequenced material: lung tumor tissue. The receptor source for this set is a man aged 55 to 70 with small cell lung cancer.

V gene TRBV7-9 combines with J gene TRBJ2-5; 11 bases are shared with TRBD1. Per the germline V gene, CDR1 is SEHNR and CDR2 is FQNEAQ (reference sequence). The CDR3 is 15 residues long. V lost 6 bases and J lost 5; bases outside the gene matches: 8. The CDR3 spells CASRFWTGGEETQYF. The CDR3 DNA is TGTGCCAGCAGATTTTGGACAGGGGGCGAGGAGACCCAGTACTTC.

In the case of this clonotype: A read error is possible here, since a much larger clone lies one base away. The chain uses TRBV29-1 and TRBJ1-1; D ambiguous. V was cut by 3 bases and J by 3 bases, with 8 bases left in between. CDR1 and CDR2 from the germline V gene are SQVTM and ANQGSEA. This CDR3 spans 12 amino acids. CDR3 region: CSVDSVDTEAFF. In nucleotides, the CDR3 is TGCAGCGTTGATTCAGTGGACACTGAAGCTTTCTTT.

As concerns this clonotype: One end of the junction varies from germline; a read error may be responsible. The V gene is TRBV11-2, the J gene TRBJ2-2; the D gene is possibly TRBD2 (7 bases). CDR3 length: 17 residues. Looked up from germline, CDR1 is SGHAT and CDR2 is FQNNGV. The DNA of the CDR3 is TGTGCCAGCATCCCTTTCCGGGGGGCTAGGAACACCGGGGACCTGTTTTTT. This translates into CASIPFRGARNTGDLFF.

A remark on this clonotype: One junction end does not reproduce the germline sequence, and a read error may be involved. The rearrangement uses TRBV20-1 and TRBJ1-6; perhaps TRBD1 as D (5 bases). Germline V lookup: CDR1 DFQATT, CDR2 SNEGSKA (reference sequence). The CDR3 totals 13 residues. CDR3 amino acids: CTARTGPNSPLHF. The CDR3 DNA is TGCACTGCTAGAACGGGACCTAATTCACCCCTCCATTTT.

The chain joins TRBV11-3 to TRBJ1-1, with D possibly matching TRBD1 (6 bases). Germline V lookup: CDR1 SGHNT, CDR2 YENEEA. CDR3 length: 13 residues. The CDR3 bases are TGTGTCATCAACTTAGAGGGGGGAACTGAAGCTTTCTTT. Translating gives CVINLEGGTEAFF.

Many counts were recorded for this clonotype. The genes are TRBV6-5 and TRBJ1-6; 9 bases line up with TRBD1. This CDR3 spans 16 amino acids. V lost 0 bases to trimming and J lost 9 bases; unmatched junction nucleotides: 6. From germline, CDR1 is MNHEY and CDR2 SVGAGI. The CDR3 DNA sequence: TGTGCCAGCAGTTACTCGATAGGGACAGGGTCTTCACCCCTCCACTTT. It is translated as CASSYSIGTGSSPLHF.

In the case of this clonotype: At one end the junction does not follow the germline gene, possibly because of a read error. The V and J genes are TRBV6-1 and TRBJ1-5; D not resolved. The CDR3 is 13 residues long. In germline, CDR1 is MNHNS, CDR2 SASEGT. The CDR3 reads CASTGYSNQPQHF. The CDR3 DNA reads TGTGCCAGCACTGGATATAGCAATCAGCCCCAACATTTT.

With regard to this clonotype: A much larger clone differs by one base, so this may be a read error. This rearrangement joins TRBV6-6 to TRBJ1-6; TRBD1 aligns across 9 bases. Trimming at V came to 2 bases and at J to 10 bases, leaving 6 bases not matched to a gene. Per the germline V gene, CDR1 is MNHNY and CDR2 is SVGAGI (reference sequence). The CDR3 runs to 15 residues. The CDR3 region has the DNA TGTGCCAGCAGTTACACGGGACAGGGAGCGTCACCCCTCCACTTT. It codes for CASSYTGQGASPLHF.

Regarding this clonotype: Possible read error: a much larger clone is one base away. The V call is TRBV6-5, the J call TRBJ1-2; possibly TRBD1 for D (5 bases). The CDR3 is made up of 15 amino acids. The germline CDR1 and CDR2 sequences are MNHEY and SVGAGI. Trimming pared 0 bases from V and 4 bases from J, leaving 12 bases between. CDR3 amino acids: CASSYSGSGAYGYTF. In nucleotides, the CDR3 is TGTGCCAGCAGTTACTCGGGGAGTGGGGCCTATGGCTACACCTTC.

In the case of this clonotype: This may be a read error: a much more frequent sequence differs by one nucleotide. The J gene is TRBJ2-1, the V gene TRBV6-6, with TRBD2 matching over 12 bases. The germline gives CDR1 MNHNY, CDR2 SVGAGI (reference sequence). The CDR3 has 16 amino acids. As DNA, the CDR3 is TGTGCCAGCAGTTCGACTAGCGGGAGCACCTACAATGAGCAGTCCTTC. It codes for CASSSTSGSTYNEQSF.

CDR3 sequence: CASSAGPPGQPKHF. The CDR3 region has the DNA TGTGCCAGCAGTGCAGGACCCCCTGGTCAGCCCAAACATTTT. The chain couples TRBV6-1 to TRBJ1-5; D is ambiguous. Germline CDR1 MNHNS, CDR2 SASEGT. Trimming shortened V by 4 bases and J by 16 bases, and 23 bases separated the two germline ends. This CDR3 is built from 14 residues.

The table lists this clonotype with a few counts. V usage is TRBV6-5 and J usage is TRBJ2-7; D unresolved. Germline V gene data show CDR1 as MNHEY and CDR2 as SVGAGI. The CDR3 totals 14 residues. Trimming shortened V by 8 bases and J by 3 bases, and 17 bases separated the two germline ends. The CDR3 loop reads CASPTASGGYEQYV. The DNA for the CDR3 is TGTGCCAGCCCTACGGCCAGTGGTGGCTACGAGCAGTACGTC.

This clonotype was detected ten times or more. The chain couples TRBV11-2 to TRBJ2-1; no clear D. V lost 0 bases and J lost 9, with 9 bases in between. The germline V gene has CDR1 SGHAT and CDR2 FQNNGV. This CDR3 is 13 amino acids long. The CDR3 bases are TGTGCCAGCAGCTTAGAGGGTTTCGGTGAGCAGTTCTTC. This encodes CASSLEGFGEQFF.

This clonotype was detected once. At one end the junction does not follow the germline gene, possibly because of a read error. This chain's CDR3 is CTSSFGSGRAGEQFF. The DNA of the CDR3 is TGCACAAGCAGCTTCGGTAGCGGGAGGGCCGGTGAGCAGTTCTTC. V gene TRBV11-2 combines with J gene TRBJ2-1; the match to TRBD2 covers 11 bases. CDR3 size: 15 residues. The germline V gene has CDR1 SGHAT and CDR2 FQNNGV.

The rearrangement links TRBV6-5 to TRBJ1-2; D possibly corresponds to TRBD1 (5 bases). The V end was cut by 7 bases, the J end by 1 base, with 16 bases between. This CDR3 region has 15 residues. CDR1 MNHEY and CDR2 SVGAGI come from the germline V gene. The CDR3 DNA sequence: TGTGCCAGCAAAGACAGCTCGGATTATAACTATGGCTACACCTTC. Translation gives CASKDSSDYNYGYTF.

This clonotype was observed a handful of times. The genes are TRBV7-8 and TRBJ2-3; 9 nucleotides line up with TRBD1. There are 17 residues in the CDR3. After removal of 2 bases from V and 6 bases from J, the junction contained 12 bases not matched to a gene. Germline CDR1 SGHVS, CDR2 FQNEAQ. CDR3 amino acids: CASSLWGPGQGFDTQYF. For the CDR3, the DNA is TGTGCCAGCAGCTTATGGGGTCCGGGACAGGGTTTCGATACGCAGTATTTT.

In this sample, this clonotype turned up a few times. A clone one base away is much larger, so this may be a read error. The chain couples TRBV28 to TRBJ1-4, with a weak D call TRBD1 (6 bases). Germline V gives CDR1 MDHEN, CDR2 SYDVKM. CDR3 length equals 13 residues. Here the CDR3 DNA reads TGTGCCAGCAGTTTAGGGGGCCGGGAAAGACTGTTTTTT. Protein product: CASSLGGRERLFF.

The chain recombines TRBV14 with TRBJ2-7; D unresolved. CDR3 size: 14 residues. CDR1 SGHDN and CDR2 FVKESK come from the germline V gene. The chain's CDR3 is CATSQDFHPNEQYV. The CDR3, as DNA: TGTGCCACCAGCCAAGATTTCCACCCCAATGAGCAGTACGTC.

A note on this clonotype: Germline is not matched at one junction end, which may reflect a read error. The chain carries TRBV20-1 and TRBJ2-1; unclear D gene. The CDR3 extends over 16 amino acids. Germline CDR1 DFQATT, CDR2 SNEGSKA (reference sequence). The CDR3 DNA sequence: TGCAGCGCTAGAGATATCAGGCCTAACTCCTACAATGAGCAGTTCTTC. It encodes CSARDIRPNSYNEQFF.

In regard to this clonotype: Being one base from a much bigger clone, this may be a read error. V is TRBV20-1 and J is TRBJ1-2; possible D gene TRBD1, 6 bases. CDR3 length: 13 amino acids. The V gene's germline CDR1 is DFQATT and CDR2 SNEGSKA (reference sequence). CDR3 nucleotides: TGCAGTGCTAGTCAGGGGCCCGGGCGTGGCTACGCCTTC. Translating gives CSASQGPGRGYAF.

Worth noting for this clonotype: Without the conserved terminal phenylalanine or tryptophan, this CDR3 likely stems from a read error. The J gene is TRBJ1-2, the V gene TRBV6-5; weak D call: TRBD1 (6 bases). The germline gives CDR1 MNHEY, CDR2 SVGAGI. The CDR3 consists of 14 residues. This CDR3 is CASSYSGGHYGYTI. The CDR3 coding sequence is TGTGCCAGCAGTTACTCGGGGGGCCACTACGGCTACACCATC.

With regard to this clonotype: A much larger clone is a single base away; this may be a read error. V usage is TRBV11-2 and J usage is TRBJ1-3; a weak D match, TRBD1 (6 bases). CDR3 length equals 16 residues. Trimming stripped 2 bases from V and 1 base from J, with 12 bases between. Germline V gives CDR1 SGHAT, CDR2 FQNNGV. The CDR3 region is CASSLMGAQSGNTIYF. The CDR3, as DNA: TGTGCCAGCAGCTTAATGGGGGCCCAATCTGGAAACACCATATATTTT.

Worth noting for this clonotype: This clone may be a read error of a much larger clone one base away. The DNA is left out, because the CDR3 cannot be placed on it with certainty; the CDR3 is given as TCRdb lists it. This CDR3 reads CSVGAGSSYNEHFF. This chain links TRBV29-1 with TRBJ2-1. Germline CDR1 SQVTM, CDR2 ANQGSEA. Inclusive of both ends, the CDR3 amounts to 14 amino acids.